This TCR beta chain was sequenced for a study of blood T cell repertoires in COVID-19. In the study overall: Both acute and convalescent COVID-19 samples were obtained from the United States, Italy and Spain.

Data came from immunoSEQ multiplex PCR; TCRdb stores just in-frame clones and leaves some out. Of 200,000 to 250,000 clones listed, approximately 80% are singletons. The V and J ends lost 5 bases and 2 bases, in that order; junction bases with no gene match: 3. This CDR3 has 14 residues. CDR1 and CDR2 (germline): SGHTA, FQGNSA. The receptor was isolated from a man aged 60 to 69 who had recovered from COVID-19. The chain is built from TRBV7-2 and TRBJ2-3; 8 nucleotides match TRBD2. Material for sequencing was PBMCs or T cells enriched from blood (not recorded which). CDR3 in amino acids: CASSPGLDTDTQYF. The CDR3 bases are TGTGCCAGCAGCCCGGGACTAGACACAGATACGCAGTATTTT.